The TCR beta chain described here comes from a study of cytomegalovirus exposure and HLA in healthy donors. Participants comprised healthy donors of bone marrow. 13 Jbeta primers and 60 Vbeta primers were used for the PCR. Using immunoSEQ multiplex PCR, the repertoire was profiled, and TCRdb retains in-frame clones only, with some absent. This sample's clone table lists tens of thousands of clones. The CDR3 has 15 residues. Germline-derived CDR1 and CDR2 are GTSNPN and SVGIG (reference sequence). Broader study findings: With later analysis, a missense DCLRE1C variant became linked to TCR beta V- and J-gene trimming. Association with HLA alleles at 0.05 false discovery rate was found for approximately 18,000 TCR beta sequences in a later analysis. Available immune exposure information covered CMV serostatus only.

Note on this clone: What it binds is unknown. The germline gene is not matched at one end of the junction; a read error may be the cause.

The material sequenced was PBMCs. The receptor was derived from a man aged 30 to 45 in good health and CMV-seronegative. The V and J genes are TRBV30 and TRBJ1-4, with 9 bases lining up with TRBD1. CDR3 protein: CAGSRNRGLSEKLFF. The CDR3 nucleotides are TGTGCCGGGAGTCGGAACAGGGGGCTTTCTGAAAAACTGTTTTTT.